This T cell receptor beta chain was sequenced in a study of blood T cells in healthy people across ages. A second PCR, run for roughly 7 to 12 cycles, used a sample-barcoded 5' primer plus a J-beta primer mix. TCRdb itself ran the 5' RACE reads through MiXCR, one entry per CDR3 protein. Altogether 1.5 million to 2 million distinct CDR3 sequences are present, 39% being singletons, with the ten largest covering about 21%. In the case of this clonotype: Its antigen is undetermined.

Findings of the study overall: Measured against age, TCR beta diversity per million T cells decreased in a roughly linear manner. Strong correlation was found linking TCR beta diversity to naive T cell percentage. Donor CMV status was unknown, possibly confounding expanded clonotype changes.

The CDR3 runs to 11 residues. The V gene's germline CDR1 is SEHNR and CDR2 FQNEAQ (reference sequence). Trimming removed 4 bases from V and 8 bases from J, with 6 bases in between. Sequencing was carried out using blood. The sequence was collected from a human donor in good health. The chain carries TRBV7-9 and TRBJ2-1; D not resolved. CDR3 amino acids: CASSSLYEQFF. The CDR3 DNA reads as TGTGCCAGCAGCTCCCTATATGAGCAGTTCTTC.